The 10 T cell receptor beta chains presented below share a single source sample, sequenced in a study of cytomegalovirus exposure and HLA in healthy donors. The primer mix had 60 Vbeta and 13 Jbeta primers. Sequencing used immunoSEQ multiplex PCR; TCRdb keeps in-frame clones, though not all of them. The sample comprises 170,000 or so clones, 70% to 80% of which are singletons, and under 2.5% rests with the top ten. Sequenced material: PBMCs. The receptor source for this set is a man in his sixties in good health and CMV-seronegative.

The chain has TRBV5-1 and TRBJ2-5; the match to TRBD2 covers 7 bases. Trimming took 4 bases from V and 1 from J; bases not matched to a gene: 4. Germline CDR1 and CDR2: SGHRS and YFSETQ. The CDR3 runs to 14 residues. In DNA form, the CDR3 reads TGCGCCAGCAGCGGGGGACTAATCCAAGAGACCCAGTACTTC. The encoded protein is CASSGGLIQETQYF.

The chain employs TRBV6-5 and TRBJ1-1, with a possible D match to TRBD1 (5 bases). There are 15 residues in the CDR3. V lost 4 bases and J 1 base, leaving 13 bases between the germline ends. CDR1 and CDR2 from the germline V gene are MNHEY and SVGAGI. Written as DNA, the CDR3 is TGTGCCAGCAGTTGGGGGAGGAGAAGGAACACTGAAGCTTTCTTT. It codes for CASSWGRRRNTEAFF.

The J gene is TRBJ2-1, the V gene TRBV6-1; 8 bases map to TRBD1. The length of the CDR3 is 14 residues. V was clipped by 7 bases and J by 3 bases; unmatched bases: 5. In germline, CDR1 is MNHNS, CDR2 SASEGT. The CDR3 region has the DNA TGTGCCAGCACCCTACAGGGGGACTACAATGAGCAGTTCTTC. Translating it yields CASTLQGDYNEQFF.

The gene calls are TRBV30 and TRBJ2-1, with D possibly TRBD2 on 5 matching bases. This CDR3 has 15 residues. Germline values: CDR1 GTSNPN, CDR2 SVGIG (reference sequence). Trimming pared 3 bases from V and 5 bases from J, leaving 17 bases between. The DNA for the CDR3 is TGTGCCTGGAGGCTACGGGATTCCAGAGACAATGAGCAGTTCTTC. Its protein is CAWRLRDSRDNEQFF. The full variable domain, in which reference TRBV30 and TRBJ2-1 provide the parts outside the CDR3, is SQTIHQWPATLVQPVGSPLSLECTVEGTSNPNLYWYRQAAGRGLQLLFYSVGIGQISSEVPQNLSASRPQDRQFILSSKKLLLSDSGFYLCAWRLRDSRDNEQFFGPGTRLTVL.

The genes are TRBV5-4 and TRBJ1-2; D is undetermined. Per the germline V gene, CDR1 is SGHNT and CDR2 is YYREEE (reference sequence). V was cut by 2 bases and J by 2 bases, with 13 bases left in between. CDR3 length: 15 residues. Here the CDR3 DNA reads TGTGCCAGCAGCTTTGACAAGTCCCTGAACTATGGCTACACCTTC. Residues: CASSFDKSLNYGYTF.

The CDR3 sequence is CASSLSGSRTGELFF. DNA for the CDR3: TGTGCCAGCAGCTTAAGCGGGAGTAGGACCGGGGAGCTGTTTTTT. The chain carries TRBV7-3 and TRBJ2-2; 7 bases align to TRBD2. The V gene's germline CDR1 is SGHTA and CDR2 FQGTGA. The CDR3 is 15 amino acids. V lost 1 base, J lost 5 bases, and 4 bases stayed unmatched.

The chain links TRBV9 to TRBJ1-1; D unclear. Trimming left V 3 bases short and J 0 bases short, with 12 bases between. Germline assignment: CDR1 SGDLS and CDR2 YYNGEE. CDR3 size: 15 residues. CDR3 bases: TGTGCCAGCAGCGAGCGGACGGTAATGAACACTGAAGCTTTCTTT. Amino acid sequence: CASSERTVMNTEAFF.

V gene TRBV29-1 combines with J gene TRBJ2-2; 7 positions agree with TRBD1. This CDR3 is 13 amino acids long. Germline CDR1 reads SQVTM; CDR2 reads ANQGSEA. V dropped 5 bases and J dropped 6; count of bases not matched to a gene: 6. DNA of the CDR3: TGCAGCGTTCTCCGACAGGGCGCCGGGGAGCTGTTTTTT. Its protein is CSVLRQGAGELFF.

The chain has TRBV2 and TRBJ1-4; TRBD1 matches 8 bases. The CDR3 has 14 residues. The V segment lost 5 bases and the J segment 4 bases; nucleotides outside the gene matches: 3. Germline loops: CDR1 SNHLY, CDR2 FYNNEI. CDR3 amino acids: CASSQDRVNEKLFF. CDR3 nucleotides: TGTGCCAGCAGTCAGGACAGGGTTAATGAAAAACTGTTTTTT.

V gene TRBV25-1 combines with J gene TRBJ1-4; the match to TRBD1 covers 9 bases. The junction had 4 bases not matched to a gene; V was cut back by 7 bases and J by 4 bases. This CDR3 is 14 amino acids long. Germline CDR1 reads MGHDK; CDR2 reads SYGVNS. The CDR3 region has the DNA TGTGCCAGCACCTCGACAGGGGGTAATGAAAAACTGTTTTTT. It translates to CASTSTGGNEKLFF.